One and the same sample provided the 22 T cell receptor beta chains below, sequenced in a study of blood T cell repertoires in COVID-19. TCRdb's copy holds only in-frame clones and misses some; the assay was immunoSEQ multiplex PCR. The profile shows tens of thousands of clones, about 86% of them singletons. Specimen: peripheral blood. These receptors were obtained from a woman of 80 years or more with active or convalescent COVID-19.

DNA of the CDR3: TGTGCCAGCAGTTACACCAGCGCCCAAGAGACCCAGTACTTC. This codes for CASSYTSAQETQYF. The chain combines TRBV6-5 with TRBJ2-5; no firm D call. V was shortened by 2 bases and J by 1 base, with 8 bases between the two germline ends. The germline CDR1 and CDR2 sequences are MNHEY and SVGAGI. The CDR3 has 14 amino acids.

This chain links TRBV18 with TRBJ2-5; D is perhaps TRBD2 (5 bases). V dropped 2 bases and J dropped 2 bases, with 6 bases sitting between them. This CDR3 region has 13 residues. CDR1 and CDR2 from the germline V gene are KGHSH and LQKENI. The CDR3 DNA is TGTGCCAGCTCACCAGGACTGCAAGAGACCCAGTACTTC. Its protein is CASSPGLQETQYF.

The rearrangement links TRBV7-2 to TRBJ1-5; possibly TRBD1 for D (6 bases). CDR1 is SGHTA, CDR2 FQGNSA, per germline. The CDR3 runs to 13 residues. V lost 5 bases, J lost 4 bases, and 9 bases lay in between. This CDR3 reads CASSTQGNQPQHF. CDR3 nucleotide sequence: TGTGCCAGCAGCACACAGGGTAATCAGCCCCAGCATTTT.

CDR3 DNA sequence: TGTGCCAGCTCACCATATTGGACTAGCGCCACTAGCACAGATACGCAGTATTTT. This sequence encodes CASSPYWTSATSTDTQYF. This sequence joins TRBV18 and TRBJ2-3; 9 bases are a match to TRBD2. Losses at the gene ends were 2 bases for V and 0 bases for J; bases not matched to a gene: 9. The CDR3 totals 18 residues. CDR1 and CDR2 (germline): KGHSH, LQKENI.

The rearrangement joins TRBV7-2 to TRBJ2-1, with 13 bases aligning to TRBD2. CDR1 is SGHTA, CDR2 FQGNSA, per germline. CDR3 length equals 17 residues. V was clipped by 1 base and J by 2 bases; unmatched bases: 2. CDR3 sequence reads: CASSLVGTSGTYNEQFF. The DNA of the CDR3 is TGTGCCAGCAGCTTAGTTGGGACTAGCGGGACCTACAATGAGCAGTTCTTC.

J is TRBJ2-7 and V is TRBV25-1; TRBD1 matches at 7 bases. Germline assignment: CDR1 MGHDK and CDR2 SYGVNS. Trimming at V came to 6 bases and at J to 0 bases, leaving 5 bases not matched to a gene. CDR3 length equals 14 residues. The CDR3 region is CASRGQPSSYEQYF. DNA for the CDR3: TGTGCCAGCAGGGGACAGCCCAGCTCCTACGAGCAGTACTTC.

The chain has TRBV4-2 and TRBJ2-5; 8 positions agree with TRBD2. CDR1 LGHNA and CDR2 YNFKEQ come from the germline V gene. This CDR3 spans 15 amino acids. The V segment lost 4 bases and the J segment 1 base; nucleotides outside the gene matches: 5. In DNA form, the CDR3 reads TGTGCCAGCAGCCCACGGGGGGGCAGCCAAGAGACCCAGTACTTC. Protein product: CASSPRGGSQETQYF.

This clone was seen only a few times. The chain uses TRBV4-3 and TRBJ2-1, with 11 bases fitting TRBD2. Trimming removed 4 bases from V and 3 bases from J; junction bases left unmatched: 5. In germline, CDR1 is LGHNA, CDR2 YSLEER. The CDR3 extends over 16 amino acids. The CDR3 is CASSRQLAGVYNEQFF. CDR3 sequence (DNA): TGCGCCAGCAGCCGCCAACTAGCGGGAGTCTACAATGAGCAGTTCTTC.

This clone has only one observation. The chain couples TRBV23-1 to TRBJ1-1; no reliable D call. TRBV23-1 is an open reading frame whose function is uncertain. The V end lost 6 bases, the J end lost 1 base, and 27 bases lay between the germline ends. The CDR3 has 19 amino acids. The CDR3 here is CASSRGRESSRRSNTEAFF. CDR3 nucleotide sequence: TGCGCCAGCAGCCGAGGGAGGGAAAGCTCGAGAAGGTCGAACACTGAAGCTTTCTTT.

V usage is TRBV21-1 and J usage is TRBJ2-5; the table's D call, TRBD1, has no DNA check behind it. TRBV21-1 is labeled a pseudogene. The CDR3 consists of 21 residues. CDR3 sequence (DNA): TGTGCCAGCACCCCTAGGCCGCAAGACAGGGAAGGTCTAGCTTTCCAAGAGACCCAGTACTTC. Translation: CASTPRPQDREGLAFQETQYF.

The rearrangement links TRBV6-5 to TRBJ1-2, with 8 nucleotides matching TRBD1. CDR3 size: 16 residues. In germline, CDR1 is MNHEY, CDR2 SVGAGI. Losses at the gene ends were 0 bases for V and 5 bases for J; bases not matched to a gene: 8. The CDR3 here is CASSYSLEDRAYGYTF. The CDR3 DNA is TGTGCCAGCAGTTACTCTTTAGAGGACAGGGCTTATGGCTACACCTTC.

The rearrangement links TRBV5-1 to TRBJ2-5; 7 nucleotides align to TRBD1. Trimming at V came to 1 base and at J to 5 bases, leaving 5 bases not matched to a gene. This CDR3 is built from 14 residues. Looked up from germline, CDR1 is SGHRS and CDR2 is YFSETQ. This CDR3 reads CASSLQQGLETQYF. For the CDR3, the DNA is TGCGCCAGCAGCTTGCAACAGGGGTTGGAGACCCAGTACTTC.

V and J are TRBV20-1 and TRBJ2-3, with no clear D. The CDR3 contains 13 residues. Trimming took 3 bases from V and 1 from J, leaving 8 bases between them. Germline assignment: CDR1 DFQATT and CDR2 SNEGSKA (reference sequence). CDR3 DNA sequence: TGCAGTGCTAGTATCACACGCACAGATACGCAGTATTTT. Protein sequence: CSASITRTDTQYF.

The rearrangement joins TRBV5-1 to TRBJ2-7; 10 bases agree with TRBD1. The CDR3 loop spans 15 amino acids. The V gene's germline CDR1 is SGHRS and CDR2 YFSETQ. Trimming cost V 3 bases and J 2 bases; bases outside gene matches: 5. This CDR3 reads CASSSGQGSTYEQYF. The CDR3, as DNA: TGCGCCAGCAGCTCGGGACAGGGGAGCACCTACGAGCAGTACTTC.

This clone has only one observation. This chain connects TRBV19 to TRBJ1-5; the D gene is possibly TRBD1 (6 bases). Trimming took 4 bases from V and 3 from J, leaving 13 bases between them. The length of the CDR3 is 15 residues. Germline-derived CDR1 and CDR2 are LNHDA and SQIVND (reference sequence). In DNA, the CDR3 is TGTGCCAGTAGTACCGGGACACTCACCAATCAGCCCCAGCATTTT. It yields the protein CASSTGTLTNQPQHF.

The rearrangement links TRBV6-5 to TRBJ1-1; D is uncertain. The V gene lost 3 bases and the J gene lost 1 base, with 9 bases spanning the gap. This CDR3 has 14 residues. Germline CDR1 reads MNHEY; CDR2 reads SVGAGI. The DNA of the CDR3 is TGTGCCAGCAGTTATTGGCGGGAGAACACTGAAGCTTTCTTT. Translated: CASSYWRENTEAFF.

This chain connects TRBV20-1 to TRBJ2-3; D is possibly TRBD2 (6 bases). Per germline, CDR1 DFQATT and CDR2 SNEGSKA (reference sequence). V was clipped by 6 bases and J by 10 bases, with 11 bases between them. There are 10 residues in the CDR3. CDR3 region: CSAGGPAQYF. The DNA of the CDR3 is TGCAGTGCGGGAGGCCCAGCGCAGTATTTT.

The V call is TRBV28, the J call TRBJ2-2; 13 nucleotides line up with TRBD2. Germline CDR1 MDHEN, CDR2 SYDVKM. This CDR3 spans 17 amino acids. After removal of 5 bases from V and 3 bases from J, the junction contained 6 bases not matched to a gene. The CDR3 protein is CASSRPGLAGHTGELFF. The DNA for the CDR3 is TGTGCCAGCAGTCGCCCGGGACTAGCGGGACACACCGGGGAGCTGTTTTTT.

Comments on this clone: The missing conserved phenylalanine or tryptophan at the end of this CDR3 makes a read error likely. The DNA is omitted, as the CDR3 cannot be located on it reliably, and the CDR3 follows TCRdb's listing. The V and J genes are TRBV21-1 and TRBJ1-2; the table's D call, TRBD1, was not checked against the DNA. TRBV21-1 is termed a pseudogene. With termini counted, the CDR3 has 13 amino acids. CDR3 residues: CASRGRDRGYGAV.

The chain combines TRBV5-1 with TRBJ2-7; 10 bases are shared with TRBD2. Per the germline V gene, CDR1 is SGHRS and CDR2 is YFSETQ. This CDR3 has 15 residues. After removal of 3 bases from V and 5 bases from J, the junction contained 8 bases not matched to a gene. The CDR3 sequence: CASSSAGGPRNEQYF. The CDR3 region has the DNA TGCGCCAGCAGCTCAGCGGGAGGGCCTCGGAACGAGCAGTACTTC.

This rearrangement joins TRBV19 to TRBJ2-5; D is uncertain. The germline V and J ends were trimmed by 0 bases and 5 bases, with 7 bases remaining between them. Germline loops: CDR1 LNHDA, CDR2 SQIVND (reference sequence). This CDR3 contains 13 residues. The CDR3 DNA follows: TGTGCCAGTAGTATAGATGCGTTGGAGACCCAGTACTTC. Residues: CASSIDALETQYF.

The CDR3 is CSASGAETQYF. DNA of the CDR3: TGCAGTGCTTCCGGAGCAGAGACCCAGTACTTC. The chain combines TRBV20-1 with TRBJ2-5; no reliable D call. The CDR3 extends over 11 amino acids. Germline V gives CDR1 DFQATT, CDR2 SNEGSKA (reference sequence). Trimming left V 5 bases short and J 4 bases short, with 8 bases between.